The clone carrying this T cell receptor (beta chain) was found many times. This specimen comes from a study of response to subunit inactivated influenza vaccine. MiXCR, applied by TCRdb to the RT-PCR reads, yields one record per CDR3 protein. This table holds 500,000 to 550,000 distinct CDR3 sequences, around 8% found once. The sequenced sample was PBMCs from blood, obtained about 24 months after vaccination. This clonotype was sampled from a man aged 45 to 75 who received an inactivated influenza vaccine.

CDR3 sequence reads: CASSPEASGSGANVLTF. CDR3 coding DNA: TGTGCCAGCAGCCCAGAGGCTTCGGGCTCTGGGGCCAACGTCCTGACTTTC. The V call is TRBV4-2, the J call TRBJ2-6; the D is unclear. The CDR3 covers 17 residues. The germline gives CDR1 LGHNA, CDR2 YNFKEQ. Trimming cost V 4 bases and J 0 bases, with 13 bases left between them.